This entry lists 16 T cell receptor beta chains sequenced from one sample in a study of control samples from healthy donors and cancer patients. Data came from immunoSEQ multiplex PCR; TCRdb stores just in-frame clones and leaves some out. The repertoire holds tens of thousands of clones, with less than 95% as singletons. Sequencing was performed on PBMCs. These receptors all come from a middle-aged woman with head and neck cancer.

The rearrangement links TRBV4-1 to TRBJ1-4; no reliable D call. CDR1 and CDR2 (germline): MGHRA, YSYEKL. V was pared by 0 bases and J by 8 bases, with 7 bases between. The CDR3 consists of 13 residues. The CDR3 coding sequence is TGCGCCAGCAGCCAAGATTGGGGAGAAAAACTGTTTTTT. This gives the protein CASSQDWGEKLFF.

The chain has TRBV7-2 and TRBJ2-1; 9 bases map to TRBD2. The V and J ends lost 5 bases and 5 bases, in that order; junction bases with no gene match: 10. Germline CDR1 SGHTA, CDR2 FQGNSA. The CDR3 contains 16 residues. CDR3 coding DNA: TGTGCCAGCAGCCCTAGTCCACTAGCGGGCGACAATGAGCAGTTCTTC. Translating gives CASSPSPLAGDNEQFF. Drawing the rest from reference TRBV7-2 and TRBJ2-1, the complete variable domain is GAGVSQSPSNKVTEKGKDVELRCDPISGHTALYWYRQSLGQGLEFLIYFQGNSAPDKSGLPSDRFSAERTGGSVSTLTIQRTQQEDSAVYLCASSPSPLAGDNEQFFGPGTRLTVL.

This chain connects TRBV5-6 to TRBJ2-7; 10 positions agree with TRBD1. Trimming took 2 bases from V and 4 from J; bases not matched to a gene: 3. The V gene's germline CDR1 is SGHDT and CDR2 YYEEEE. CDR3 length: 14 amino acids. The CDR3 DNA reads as TGTGCCAGCAGCTTTGGGACAGGGGCTTACGAGCAGTACTTC. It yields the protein CASSFGTGAYEQYF.

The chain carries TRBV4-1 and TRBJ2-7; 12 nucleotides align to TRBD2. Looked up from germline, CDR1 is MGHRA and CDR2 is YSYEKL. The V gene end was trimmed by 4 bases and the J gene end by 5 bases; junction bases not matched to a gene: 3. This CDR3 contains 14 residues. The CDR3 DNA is TGCGCCAGCAGCCTGACTAGCGGGAGTCACGAGCAGTACTTC. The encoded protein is CASSLTSGSHEQYF.

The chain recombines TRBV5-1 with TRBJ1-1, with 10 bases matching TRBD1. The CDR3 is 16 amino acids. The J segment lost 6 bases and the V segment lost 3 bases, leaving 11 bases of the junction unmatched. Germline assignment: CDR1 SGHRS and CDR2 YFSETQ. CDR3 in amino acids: CASSSGGQGYRSEAFF. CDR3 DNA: TGCGCCAGCAGCTCGGGGGGACAGGGGTATAGGTCTGAAGCTTTCTTT. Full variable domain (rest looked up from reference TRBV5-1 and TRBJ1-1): KAGVTQTPRYLIKTRGQQVTLSCSPISGHRSVSWYQQTPGQGLQFLFEYFSETQRNKGNFPGRFSGRQFSNSRSEMNVSTLELGDSALYLCASSSGGQGYRSEAFFGQGTRLTVV.

For the CDR3, the DNA is TGTGCCAGCACCGTTCTGAGGGGGTATGATGAAGCTTTCTTT. Amino acids: CASTVLRGYDEAFF. The V call is TRBV7-9, the J call TRBJ1-1; weak D call: TRBD1 (6 bases). The ends were cut back, 7 bases at V and 7 bases at J, with 19 bases in the middle. The length of the CDR3 is 14 residues. Germline CDR1 is SEHNR and CDR2 is FQNEAQ (reference sequence). The full variable domain, completed using reference TRBV7-9 and TRBJ1-1, is DTGVSQNPRHKITKRGQNVTFRCDPISEHNRLYWYRQTLGQGPEFLTYFQNEAQLEKSRLLSDRFSAERPKGSFSTLEIQRTEQGDSAMYLCASTVLRGYDEAFFGQGTRLTVV.

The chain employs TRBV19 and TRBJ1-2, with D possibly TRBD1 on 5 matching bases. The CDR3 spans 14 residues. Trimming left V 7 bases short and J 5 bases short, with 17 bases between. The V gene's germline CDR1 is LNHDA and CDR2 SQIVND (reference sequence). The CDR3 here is CASNPTSGVYGYTF. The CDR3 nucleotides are TGTGCCAGTAACCCCACATCGGGGGTATATGGCTACACCTTC.

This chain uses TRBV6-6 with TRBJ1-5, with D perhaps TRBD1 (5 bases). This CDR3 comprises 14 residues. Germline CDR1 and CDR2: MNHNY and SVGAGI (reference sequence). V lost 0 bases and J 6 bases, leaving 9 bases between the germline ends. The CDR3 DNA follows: TGTGCCAGCAGTTACTCGGAGGGGTTTCAGCCCCAGCATTTT. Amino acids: CASSYSEGFQPQHF.

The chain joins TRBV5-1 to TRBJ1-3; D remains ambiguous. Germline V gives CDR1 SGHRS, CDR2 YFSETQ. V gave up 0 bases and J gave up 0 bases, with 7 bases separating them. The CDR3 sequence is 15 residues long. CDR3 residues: CASSLEAASGNTIYF. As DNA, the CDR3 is TGCGCCAGCAGCTTGGAGGCGGCCTCTGGAAACACCATATATTTT.

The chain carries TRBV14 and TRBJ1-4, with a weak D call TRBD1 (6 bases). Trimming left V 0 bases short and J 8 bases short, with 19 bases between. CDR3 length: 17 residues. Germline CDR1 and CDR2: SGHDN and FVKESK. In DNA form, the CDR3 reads TGTGCCAGCAGCCAAGATCTACCCGGGACAAGAAGGGAAAAACTGTTTTTT. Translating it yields CASSQDLPGTRREKLFF.

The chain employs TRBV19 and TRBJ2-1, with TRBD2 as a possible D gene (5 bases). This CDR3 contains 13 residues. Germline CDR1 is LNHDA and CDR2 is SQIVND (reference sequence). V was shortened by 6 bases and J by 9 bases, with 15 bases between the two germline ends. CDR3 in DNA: TGTGCCAGTAGGACGGGCCTGGAGGTTGAGCAGTTCTTC. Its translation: CASRTGLEVEQFF.

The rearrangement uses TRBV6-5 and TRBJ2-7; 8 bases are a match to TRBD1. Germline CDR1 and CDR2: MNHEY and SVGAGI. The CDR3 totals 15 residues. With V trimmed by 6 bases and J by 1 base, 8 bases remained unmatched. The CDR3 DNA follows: TGTGCCAGCAGATCACCGGGACAGGCGTCCTACGAGCAGTACTTC. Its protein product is CASRSPGQASYEQYF.

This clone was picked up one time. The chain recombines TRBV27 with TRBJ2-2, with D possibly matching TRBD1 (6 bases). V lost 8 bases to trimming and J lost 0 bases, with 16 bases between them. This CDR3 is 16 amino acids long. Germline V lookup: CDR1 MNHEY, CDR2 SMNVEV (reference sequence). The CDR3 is CASRWNPGANTGELFF. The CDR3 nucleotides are TGTGCCAGCCGATGGAACCCAGGGGCGAACACCGGGGAGCTGTTTTTT.

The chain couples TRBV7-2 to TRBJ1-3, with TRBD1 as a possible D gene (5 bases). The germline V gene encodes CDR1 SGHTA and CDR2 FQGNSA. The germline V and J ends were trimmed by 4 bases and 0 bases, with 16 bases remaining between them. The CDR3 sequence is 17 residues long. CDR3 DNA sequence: TGTGCCAGCAGCTCTCGGGGCGGCAGTCTCTCTGGAAACACCATATATTTT. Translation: CASSSRGGSLSGNTIYF.

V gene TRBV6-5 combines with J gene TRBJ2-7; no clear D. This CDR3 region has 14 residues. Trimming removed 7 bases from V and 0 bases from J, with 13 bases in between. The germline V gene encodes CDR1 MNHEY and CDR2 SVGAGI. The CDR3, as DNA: TGTGCCAGCAAAGGTTCTGGGGACTCCTACGAGCAGTACTTC. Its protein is CASKGSGDSYEQYF.

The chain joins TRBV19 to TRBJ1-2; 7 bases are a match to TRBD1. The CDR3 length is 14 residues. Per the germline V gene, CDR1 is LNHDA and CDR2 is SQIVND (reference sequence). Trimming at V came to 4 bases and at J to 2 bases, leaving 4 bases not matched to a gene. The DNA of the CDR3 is TGTGCCAGTAGTACCCAACAGGGGAACTATGGCTACACCTTC. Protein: CASSTQQGNYGYTF.